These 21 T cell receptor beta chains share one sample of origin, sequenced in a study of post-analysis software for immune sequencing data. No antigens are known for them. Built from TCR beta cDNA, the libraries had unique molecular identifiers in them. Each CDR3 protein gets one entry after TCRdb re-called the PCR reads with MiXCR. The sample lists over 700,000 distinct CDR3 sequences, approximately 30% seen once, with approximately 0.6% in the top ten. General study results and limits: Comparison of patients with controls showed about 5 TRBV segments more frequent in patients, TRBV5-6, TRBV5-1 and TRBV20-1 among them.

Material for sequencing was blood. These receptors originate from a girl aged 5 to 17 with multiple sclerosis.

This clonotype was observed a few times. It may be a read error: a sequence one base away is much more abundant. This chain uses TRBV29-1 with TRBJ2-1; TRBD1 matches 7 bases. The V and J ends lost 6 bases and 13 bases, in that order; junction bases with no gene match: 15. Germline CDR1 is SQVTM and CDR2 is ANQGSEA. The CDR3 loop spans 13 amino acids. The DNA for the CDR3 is TGCAGCGTAGAGAAGGGGGCCCCGGAAACCCAGTTCTTC. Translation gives CSVEKGAPETQFF.

CDR3 residues: CASSIDLAPGTGGNEQFF. The CDR3, as DNA: TGTGCCAGTAGTATAGATCTCGCCCCTGGGACAGGTGGTAATGAGCAGTTCTTC. The V call is TRBV19, the J call TRBJ2-1, with TRBD1 matching 8 bases. Trimming took 0 bases from V and 7 from J; bases not matched to a gene: 14. The CDR3 is made up of 18 amino acids. Germline lookup yields CDR1 LNHDA and CDR2 SQIVND (reference sequence).

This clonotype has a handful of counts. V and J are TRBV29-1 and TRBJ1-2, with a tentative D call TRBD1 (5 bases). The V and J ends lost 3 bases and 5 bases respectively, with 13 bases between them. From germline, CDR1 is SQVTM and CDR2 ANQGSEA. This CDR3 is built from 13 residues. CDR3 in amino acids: CSVDQGELYGYTF. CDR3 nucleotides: TGCAGCGTTGACCAGGGAGAACTATATGGCTACACCTTC.

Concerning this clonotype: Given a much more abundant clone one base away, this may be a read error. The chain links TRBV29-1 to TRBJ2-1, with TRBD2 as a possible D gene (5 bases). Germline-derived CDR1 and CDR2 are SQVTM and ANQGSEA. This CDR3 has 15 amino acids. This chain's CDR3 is CSDWSAASSNNEQFF. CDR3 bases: TGCAGCGACTGGTCGGCCGCTAGCTCCAACAATGAGCAGTTCTTC.

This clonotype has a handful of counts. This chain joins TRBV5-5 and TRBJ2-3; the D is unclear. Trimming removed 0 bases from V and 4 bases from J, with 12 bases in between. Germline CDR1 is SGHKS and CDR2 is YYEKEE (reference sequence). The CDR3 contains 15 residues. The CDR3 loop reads CASSLGRVWPDTQYF. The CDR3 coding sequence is TGTGCCAGCAGCTTGGGACGGGTATGGCCAGATACGCAGTATTTT.

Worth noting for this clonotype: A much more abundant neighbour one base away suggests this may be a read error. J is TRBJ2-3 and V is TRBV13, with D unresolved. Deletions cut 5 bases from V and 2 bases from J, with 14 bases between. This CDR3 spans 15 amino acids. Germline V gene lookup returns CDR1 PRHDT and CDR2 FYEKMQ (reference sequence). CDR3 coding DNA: TGTGCCAGCAGCCAGGACCAAGCCTTCACAGATACGCAGTATTTT. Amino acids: CASSQDQAFTDTQYF.

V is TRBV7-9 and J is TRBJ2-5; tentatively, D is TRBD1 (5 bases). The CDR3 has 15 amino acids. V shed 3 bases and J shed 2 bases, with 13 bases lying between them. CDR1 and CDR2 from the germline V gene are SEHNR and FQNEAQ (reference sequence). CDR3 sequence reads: CASSLPVGRQETQYF. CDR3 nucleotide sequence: TGTGCCAGCAGCTTGCCTGTGGGGCGGCAAGAGACCCAGTACTTC.

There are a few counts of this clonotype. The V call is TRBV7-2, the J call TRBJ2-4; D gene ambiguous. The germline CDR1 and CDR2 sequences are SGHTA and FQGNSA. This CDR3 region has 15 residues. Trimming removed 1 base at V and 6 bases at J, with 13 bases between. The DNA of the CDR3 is TGTGCCAGCAGCTTAGGGGGTTTAATGGGAAACATTCAGTACTTC. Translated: CASSLGGLMGNIQYF.

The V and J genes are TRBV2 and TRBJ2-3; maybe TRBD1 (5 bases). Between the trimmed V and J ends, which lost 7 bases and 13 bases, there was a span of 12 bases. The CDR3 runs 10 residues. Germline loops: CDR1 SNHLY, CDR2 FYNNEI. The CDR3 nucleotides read TGTGCCAGCAAGGGCAGGGTGGAGTATTTT. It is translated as CASKGRVEYF.

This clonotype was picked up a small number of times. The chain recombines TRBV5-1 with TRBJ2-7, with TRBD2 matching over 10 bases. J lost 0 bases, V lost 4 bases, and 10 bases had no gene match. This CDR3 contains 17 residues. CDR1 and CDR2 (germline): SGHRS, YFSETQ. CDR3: CASSRLPGTSDSYEQYF. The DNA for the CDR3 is TGCGCCAGCAGCCGACTCCCCGGGACTAGCGACTCCTACGAGCAGTACTTC. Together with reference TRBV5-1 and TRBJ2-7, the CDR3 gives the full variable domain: KAGVTQTPRYLIKTRGQQVTLSCSPISGHRSVSWYQQTPGQGLQFLFEYFSETQRNKGNFPGRFSGRQFSNSRSEMNVSTLELGDSALYLCASSRLPGTSDSYEQYFGPGTRLTVT.

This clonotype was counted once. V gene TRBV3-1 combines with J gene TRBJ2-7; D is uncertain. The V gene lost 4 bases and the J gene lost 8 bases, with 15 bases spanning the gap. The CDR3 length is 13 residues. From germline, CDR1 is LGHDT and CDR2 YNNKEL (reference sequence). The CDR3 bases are TGTGCCAGCAGCCCCACCCAGGTTGGCAAGCAGTACTTC. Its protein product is CASSPTQVGKQYF.

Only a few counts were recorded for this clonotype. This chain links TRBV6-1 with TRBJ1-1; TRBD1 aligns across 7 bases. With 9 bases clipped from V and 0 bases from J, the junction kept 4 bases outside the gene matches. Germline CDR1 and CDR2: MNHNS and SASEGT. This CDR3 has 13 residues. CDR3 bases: TGTGCCAGTAGGGGACAGCTGAACACTGAAGCTTTCTTT. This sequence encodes CASRGQLNTEAFF.

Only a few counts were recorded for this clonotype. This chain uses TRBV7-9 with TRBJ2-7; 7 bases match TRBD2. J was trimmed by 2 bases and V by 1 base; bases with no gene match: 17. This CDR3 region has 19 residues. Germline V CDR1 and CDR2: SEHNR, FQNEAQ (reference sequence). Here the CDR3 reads CASSLGAGLAEVNPYEQYF. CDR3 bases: TGTGCCAGCAGCTTAGGGGCAGGCCTAGCGGAGGTGAATCCCTACGAGCAGTACTTC.

DNA for the CDR3: TGCGCCAGCAGCTTGGTAATATCGGGGTACACAGATACGCAGTATTTT. It specifies CASSLVISGYTDTQYF. The V gene is TRBV5-1, the J gene TRBJ2-3; D possibly corresponds to TRBD2 (5 bases). V lost 0 bases, J lost 2 bases, and 13 bases lay in between. The germline V gene has CDR1 SGHRS and CDR2 YFSETQ. The CDR3 loop spans 16 amino acids.

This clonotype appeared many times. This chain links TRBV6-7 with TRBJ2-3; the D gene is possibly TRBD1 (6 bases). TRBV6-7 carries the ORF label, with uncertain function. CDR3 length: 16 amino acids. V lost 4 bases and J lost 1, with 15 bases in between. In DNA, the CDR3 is TGTGCCAGCAGTTCCCCGACAGGTGATGGCACAGATACGCAGTATTTT. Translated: CASSSPTGDGTDTQYF.

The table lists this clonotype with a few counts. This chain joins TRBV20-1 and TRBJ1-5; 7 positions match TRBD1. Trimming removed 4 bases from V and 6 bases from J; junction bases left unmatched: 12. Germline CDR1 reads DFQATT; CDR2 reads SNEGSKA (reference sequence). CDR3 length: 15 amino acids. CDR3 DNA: TGCAGTGCTACCGACAGGGCGGGGAGTCGTCAGCCCCAGCATTTT. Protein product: CSATDRAGSRQPQHF.

This chain's CDR3 is CASSPSGGFSKNIQYF. CDR3 nucleotide sequence: TGTGCCAGCAGCCCGAGCGGGGGGTTTAGCAAAAACATTCAGTACTTC. The chain has TRBV7-2 and TRBJ2-4; 9 bases fit TRBD2. With V trimmed by 5 bases and J by 3 bases, 8 bases remained unmatched. From germline, CDR1 is SGHTA and CDR2 FQGNSA. The CDR3 is made up of 16 amino acids.

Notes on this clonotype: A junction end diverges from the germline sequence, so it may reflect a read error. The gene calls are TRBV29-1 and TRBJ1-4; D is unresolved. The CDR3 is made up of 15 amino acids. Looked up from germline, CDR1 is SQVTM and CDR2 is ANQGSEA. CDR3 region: CSVGLSPATNEKLFF. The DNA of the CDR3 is TGCAGCGTTGGGCTCAGCCCCGCAACTAATGAAAAGCTGTTTTTT.

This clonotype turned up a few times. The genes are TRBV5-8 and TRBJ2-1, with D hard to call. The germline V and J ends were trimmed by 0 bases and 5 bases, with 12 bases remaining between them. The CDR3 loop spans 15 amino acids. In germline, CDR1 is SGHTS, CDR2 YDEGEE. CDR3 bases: TGTGCCAGCAGCTTGGGGCCGACCTGGCACAATGAGCAGTTCTTC. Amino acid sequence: CASSLGPTWHNEQFF. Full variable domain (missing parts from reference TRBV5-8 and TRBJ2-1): EAGVTQSPTHLIKTRGQQATLRCSPISGHTSVYWYQQALGLGLQFLLWYDEGEERNRGNFPPRFSGRQFPNYSSELNVNALELEDSALYLCASSLGPTWHNEQFFGPGTRLTVL.

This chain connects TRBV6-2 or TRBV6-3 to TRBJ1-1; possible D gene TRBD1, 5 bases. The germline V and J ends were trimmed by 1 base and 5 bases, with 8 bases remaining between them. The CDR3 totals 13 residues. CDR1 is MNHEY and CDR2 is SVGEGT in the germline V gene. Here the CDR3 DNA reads TGTGCCAGCAGTTACTACGGGGGGACTGAAGCTTTCTTT. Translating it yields CASSYYGGTEAFF.

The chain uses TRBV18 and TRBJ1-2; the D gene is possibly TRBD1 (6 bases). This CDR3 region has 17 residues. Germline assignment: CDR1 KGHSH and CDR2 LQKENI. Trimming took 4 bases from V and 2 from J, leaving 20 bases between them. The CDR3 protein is CASSRGGPGAKNYGYTF. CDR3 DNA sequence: TGTGCCAGCTCACGTGGAGGCCCAGGGGCGAAAAACTATGGCTACACCTTC.